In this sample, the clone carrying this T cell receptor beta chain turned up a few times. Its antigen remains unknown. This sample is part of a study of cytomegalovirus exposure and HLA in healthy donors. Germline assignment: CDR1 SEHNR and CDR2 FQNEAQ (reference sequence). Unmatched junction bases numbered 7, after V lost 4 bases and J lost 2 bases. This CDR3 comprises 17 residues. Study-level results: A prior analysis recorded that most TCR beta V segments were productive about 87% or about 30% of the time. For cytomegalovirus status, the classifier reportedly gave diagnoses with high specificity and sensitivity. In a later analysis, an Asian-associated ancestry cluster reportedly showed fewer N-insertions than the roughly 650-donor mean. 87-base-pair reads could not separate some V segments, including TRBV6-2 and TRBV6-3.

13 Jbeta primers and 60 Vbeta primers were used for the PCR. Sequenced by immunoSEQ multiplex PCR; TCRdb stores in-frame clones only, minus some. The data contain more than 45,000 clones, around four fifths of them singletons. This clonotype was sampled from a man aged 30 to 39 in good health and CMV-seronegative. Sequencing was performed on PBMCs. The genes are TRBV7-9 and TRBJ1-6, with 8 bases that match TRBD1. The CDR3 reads CASSSGQGGPYNSPLHF. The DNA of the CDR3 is TGTGCCAGCAGCTCAGGACAGGGAGGACCCTATAATTCACCCCTCCACTTT. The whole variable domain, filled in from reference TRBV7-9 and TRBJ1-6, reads DTGVSQNPRHKITKRGQNVTFRCDPISEHNRLYWYRQTLGQGPEFLTYFQNEAQLEKSRLLSDRFSAERPKGSFSTLEIQRTEQGDSAMYLCASSSGQGGPYNSPLHFGNGTRLTVT.